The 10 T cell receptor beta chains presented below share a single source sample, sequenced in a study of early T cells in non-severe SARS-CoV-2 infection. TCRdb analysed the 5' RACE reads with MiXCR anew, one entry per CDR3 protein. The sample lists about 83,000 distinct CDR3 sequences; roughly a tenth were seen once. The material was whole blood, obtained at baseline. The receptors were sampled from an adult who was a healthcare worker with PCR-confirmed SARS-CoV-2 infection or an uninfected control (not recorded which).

Here the CDR3 reads CASSVTGGYGYTF. The CDR3 DNA reads as TGTGCCAGCAGTGTGACAGGGGGGTATGGCTACACCTTC. V is TRBV28 and J is TRBJ1-2, with 9 bases lining up with TRBD1. The CDR3 covers 13 residues. Germline lookup yields CDR1 MDHEN and CDR2 SYDVKM. V was clipped by 5 bases and J by 5 bases; unmatched bases: 3.

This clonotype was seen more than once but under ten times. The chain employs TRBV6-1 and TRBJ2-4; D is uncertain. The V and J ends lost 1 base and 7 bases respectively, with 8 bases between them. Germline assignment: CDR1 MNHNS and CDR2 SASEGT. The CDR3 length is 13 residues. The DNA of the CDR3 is TGTGCCAGCAGTGAAGGTCCAGCCAACATTCAGTACTTC. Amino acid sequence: CASSEGPANIQYF.

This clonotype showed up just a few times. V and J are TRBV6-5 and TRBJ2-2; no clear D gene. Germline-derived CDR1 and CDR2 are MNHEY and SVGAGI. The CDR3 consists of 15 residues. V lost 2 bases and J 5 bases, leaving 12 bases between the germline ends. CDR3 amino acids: CASSYQPGQTGELFF. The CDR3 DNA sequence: TGTGCCAGCAGTTACCAACCGGGCCAGACCGGGGAGCTGTTTTTT.

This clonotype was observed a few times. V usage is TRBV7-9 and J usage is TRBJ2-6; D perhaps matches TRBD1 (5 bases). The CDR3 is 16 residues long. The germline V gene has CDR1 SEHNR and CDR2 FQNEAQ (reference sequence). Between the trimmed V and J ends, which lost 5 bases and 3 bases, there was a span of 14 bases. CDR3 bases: TGTGCCAGCAGCCTCGAAGTAGGGGTTGGGGCCAACGTCCTGACTTTC. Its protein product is CASSLEVGVGANVLTF. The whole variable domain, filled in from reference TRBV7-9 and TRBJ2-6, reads DTGVSQNPRHKITKRGQNVTFRCDPISEHNRLYWYRQTLGQGPEFLTYFQNEAQLEKSRLLSDRFSAERPKGSFSTLEIQRTEQGDSAMYLCASSLEVGVGANVLTFGAGSRLTVL.

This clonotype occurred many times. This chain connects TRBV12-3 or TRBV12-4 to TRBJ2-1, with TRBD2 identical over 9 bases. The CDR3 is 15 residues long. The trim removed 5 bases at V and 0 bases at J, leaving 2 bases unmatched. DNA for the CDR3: TGTGCCAGCAGTCTTAGCGGGAGCTCCTACAATGAGCAGTTCTTC. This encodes CASSLSGSSYNEQFF.

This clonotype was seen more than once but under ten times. CDR3: CASSPGGTSGNTGELFF. The DNA of the CDR3 is TGTGCCAGCAGTCCGGGGGGGACTAGCGGGAACACCGGGGAGCTGTTTTTT. V usage is TRBV12-3 or TRBV12-4 and J usage is TRBJ2-2, with 11 bases identical to TRBD2. The CDR3 length is 17 residues. Losses at the gene ends were 5 bases for V and 1 base for J; bases not matched to a gene: 6.

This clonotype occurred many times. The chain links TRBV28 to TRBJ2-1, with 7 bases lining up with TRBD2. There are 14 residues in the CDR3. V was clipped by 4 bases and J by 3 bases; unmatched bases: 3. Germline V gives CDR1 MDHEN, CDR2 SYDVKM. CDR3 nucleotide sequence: TGTGCCAGCAGTTACGGGACTATCTACAATGAGCAGTTCTTC. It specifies CASSYGTIYNEQFF.

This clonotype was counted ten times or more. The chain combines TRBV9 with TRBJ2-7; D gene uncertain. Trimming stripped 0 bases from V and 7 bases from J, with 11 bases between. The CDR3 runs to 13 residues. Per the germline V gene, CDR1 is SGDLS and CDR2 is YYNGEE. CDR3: CASSVVPAQEQYF. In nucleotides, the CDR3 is TGTGCCAGCAGCGTAGTCCCCGCCCAGGAGCAGTACTTC.

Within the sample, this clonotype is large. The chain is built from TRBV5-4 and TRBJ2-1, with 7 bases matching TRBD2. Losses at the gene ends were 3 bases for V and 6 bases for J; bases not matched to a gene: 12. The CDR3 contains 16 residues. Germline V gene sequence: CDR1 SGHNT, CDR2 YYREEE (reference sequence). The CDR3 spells CASSSTSANTINEQFF. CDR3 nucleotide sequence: TGTGCCAGCAGCTCTACTAGCGCGAACACCATCAATGAGCAGTTCTTC.

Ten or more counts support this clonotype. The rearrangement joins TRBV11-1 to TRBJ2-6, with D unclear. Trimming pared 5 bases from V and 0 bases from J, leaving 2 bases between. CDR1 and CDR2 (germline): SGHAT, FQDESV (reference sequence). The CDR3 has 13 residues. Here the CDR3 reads CASSISGANVLTF. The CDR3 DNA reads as TGTGCCAGCAGCATCTCTGGGGCCAACGTCCTGACTTTC.